The 12 T cell receptor beta chains below come from one sample, sequenced in a study of T cells in tumors after PD-1 blockade. Only in-frame clones appear in the TCRdb table, and some are missing; sequencing was by immunoSEQ multiplex PCR. Among about 20,000 clones listed, just under 80% were seen once. Sequences were derived from PBMCs, sampled before anti-PD-1 treatment. These receptors originate from a human donor with basal cell carcinoma.

V is TRBV19 and J is TRBJ2-5; D is unclear. The CDR3 spans 12 residues. Per the germline V gene, CDR1 is LNHDA and CDR2 is SQIVND (reference sequence). Trimming pared 7 bases from V and 3 bases from J, leaving 9 bases between. CDR3 nucleotide sequence: TGTGCCAGTACTCAGTCCGAAGAGACCCAGTACTTC. Its translation is CASTQSEETQYF. Based on the CDR3 plus reference TRBV19 and TRBJ2-5, the full variable domain is DGGITQSPKYLFRKEGQNVTLSCEQNLNHDAMYWYRQDPGQGLRLIYYSQIVNDFQKGDIAEGYSVSREKKESFPLTVTSAQKNPTAFYLCASTQSEETQYFGPGTRLLVL.

The chain is built from TRBV7-3 and TRBJ1-1; 7 bases align to TRBD1. The junction had 2 bases not matched to a gene; V was cut back by 3 bases and J by 1 base. The CDR3 sequence is 14 residues long. Germline loops: CDR1 SGHTA, CDR2 FQGTGA. The CDR3 nucleotides read TGTGCCAGCAGCTTCGGACAGGAGAACACTGAAGCTTTCTTT. This sequence encodes CASSFGQENTEAFF. The full variable domain, rest sourced from reference TRBV7-3 and TRBJ1-1, is GAGVSQTPSNKVTEKGKYVELRCDPISGHTALYWYRQSLGQGPEFLIYFQGTGAADDSGLPNDRFFAVRPEGSVSTLKIQRTERGDSAVYLCASSFGQENTEAFFGQGTRLTVV.

V gene TRBV18 combines with J gene TRBJ2-7, with 14 bases lining up with TRBD2. J lost 6 bases, V lost 4 bases, and 5 bases had no gene match. The CDR3 spans 15 residues. Germline CDR1 KGHSH, CDR2 LQKENI. CDR3 residues: CASSLGLAGDREQYF. DNA for the CDR3: TGTGCCAGCTCACTGGGACTAGCGGGAGATCGCGAGCAGTACTTC.

The chain uses TRBV6-7 and TRBJ2-3; possible D gene TRBD2, 5 bases. Being an ORF, TRBV6-7 has a function that is uncertain. CDR3 size: 15 residues. Trimming stripped 6 bases from V and 3 bases from J, with 16 bases between. This CDR3 reads CASSPGTSPTDTQYF. The CDR3 region has the DNA TGTGCCAGCAGCCCGGGAACCTCTCCTACAGATACGCAGTATTTT.

This chain joins TRBV6-5 and TRBJ1-2; D not resolved. This CDR3 region has 13 residues. V lost 4 bases and J lost 6, with 12 bases in between. Looked up from germline, CDR1 is MNHEY and CDR2 is SVGAGI. The DNA of the CDR3 is TGTGCCAGCAGTTCCCTAGGACGGCATGGCTACACCTTC. It yields the protein CASSSLGRHGYTF.

The CDR3 reads CASSTLDRSQGAVF. The CDR3 DNA sequence: TGTGCCAGCAGCACACTGGACAGATCCCAGGGAGCTGTTTTT. The chain recombines TRBV21-1 with TRBJ2-2; TRBD1 is the table's D call, not checked against the DNA. TRBV21-1 is designated a pseudogene. The length of the CDR3 is 14 residues.

This clone is categorized as medium-sized (0.01 to 0.1%). The chain employs TRBV4-2 and TRBJ2-7; the D is unclear. The germline V gene encodes CDR1 LGHNA and CDR2 YNFKEQ. Trimming pared 0 bases from V and 4 bases from J, leaving 10 bases between. This CDR3 has 14 amino acids. The CDR3 DNA reads as TGTGCCAGCAGCCAAGATCTCAGAAGGTACGAGCAGTACTTC. Translated, it gives CASSQDLRRYEQYF.

This clone has a handful of counts. Other DNA sequences in the same sample also yield this CDR3. V usage is TRBV6-5 and J usage is TRBJ2-7; possible D gene TRBD2, 6 bases. Germline lookup yields CDR1 MNHEY and CDR2 SVGAGI. Deletions cut 6 bases from V and 1 base from J, with 13 bases between. This CDR3 is 14 amino acids long. CDR3 nucleotide sequence: TGTGCCAGCAGGCCCATCGGGGGATCCTACGAGCAGTACTTC. As protein: CASRPIGGSYEQYF.

The gene calls are TRBV6-1 and TRBJ2-2, with D hard to call. There are 14 residues in the CDR3. Trimming removed 0 bases at V and 6 bases at J, with 8 bases between. Germline assignment: CDR1 MNHNS and CDR2 SASEGT. The DNA of the CDR3 is TGTGCCAGCAGTGAAGCCGACGACGCCGGGGAGCTGTTTTTT. Protein product: CASSEADDAGELFF.

J is TRBJ1-1 and V is TRBV6-4; D is undetermined. Germline V lookup: CDR1 MRHNA, CDR2 SNTAGT. The CDR3 covers 14 residues. V was clipped by 7 bases and J by 5 bases, with 17 bases between them. The CDR3 DNA sequence: TGTGCCAGCACCTGGGTGGGGAGTGAGACTGAAGCTTTCTTT. Amino acid sequence: CASTWVGSETEAFF.

The V and J genes are TRBV18 and TRBJ2-1; D remains ambiguous. Germline lookup yields CDR1 KGHSH and CDR2 LQKENI. V was shortened by 0 bases and J by 0 bases, with 9 bases between the two germline ends. This CDR3 comprises 16 residues. CDR3: CASSPPLSFSYNEQFF. The CDR3 bases are TGTGCCAGCTCACCACCCCTTAGCTTCTCCTACAATGAGCAGTTCTTC.

The count of this clone is one. V gene TRBV19 combines with J gene TRBJ1-2, with unresolved D. Germline assignment: CDR1 LNHDA and CDR2 SQIVND (reference sequence). V lost 5 bases and J lost 5, with 15 bases in between. This CDR3 is 14 amino acids long. Written as DNA, the CDR3 is TGTGCCAGTAGTTCTACACTCGGGAATTATGGCTACACCTTC. This gives the protein CASSSTLGNYGYTF.